This TCR beta chain appears in the sequencing data of a study of T cell changes during pregnancy in multiple sclerosis. Sequencing was performed with immunoSEQ multiplex PCR; in TCRdb, only in-frame clones are kept and a portion is missing. The sample includes about 11,000 clones, over 90% seen only once; the top ten take 0.25% to 0.3%. The CDR3 extends over 11 amino acids. The germline V and J ends were trimmed by 0 bases and 7 bases, with 4 bases remaining between them. Germline-derived CDR1 and CDR2 are SGHRS and YFSETQ. The sequence came from a female donor with multiple sclerosis, enrolled in a pregnancy study. This material consisted of CD4+ T cells from peripheral blood mononuclear cells, taken before pregnancy. V and J are TRBV5-1 and TRBJ1-1; no reliable D call. The CDR3 here is CASSLDNEAFF. The CDR3 DNA sequence: TGCGCCAGCAGCTTGGATAATGAAGCTTTCTTT.